This record concerns one T cell receptor (beta chain) sequence. This clone was seen a handful of times. What antigen it recognizes has not been identified. Base qualities are missing; no much larger clone stands one base away. These data come from a study of blood T cell repertoires in COVID-19 (dated by TCRdb to between 2020 and 2021). In the study overall: Samples from collaborators originated in the United States, Italy and Spain and spanned both the acute and convalescent phases of COVID-19. The material from the prospective study consisted of cDNA or gDNA derived from T cells, B-cell-depleted T cells, or PBMCs. The dataset comprised deeply sampled blood TCRbeta repertoires from subjects exposed to, actively infected with, or recovered from COVID-19. The repertoires were released in a freely available public database intended as a resource for research on the immune response to SARS-CoV-2. The samples were drawn from the first 160 participants of the ongoing ImmuneRACE study and from roughly 1,300 subjects provided by 6 global collaborators. The sample metadata nearly always contained a de-identified subject ID, COVID-19 status, age in years and sex. Where HLA class I and class II types were available, the types were taken from metadata supplied by the sample provider, not from assay-based typing. Points the paper makes about the study in general: Clinical and demographic metadata were provided uncurated, with the amount varying by source and participant.

TCRbeta CDR3 regions were amplified from genomic DNA using the immunoSEQ Assay, a bias-controlled multiplex PCR. As for how the authors treated the data: The number of nucleated cells in each sample was estimated by amplification of reference gene primers within the assay. Sequence reads were collapsed and filtered to measure the absolute abundance of every unique TCRbeta CDR3 rearrangement. For each sample, productive Simpson clonality was calculated by taking the square root of Simpson's diversity index across productive rearrangements. The table comes from immuneACCESS by way of TCRdb, which keeps in-frame sequences with V and J called. Part of the clones is missing from these tables; in studies checked, under half for an unresolved V gene and the rest for unknown reasons. V, J and clone size reflect that table, while D and trimming were determined from the DNA. Present in this sample are over 60,000 clones, about 92% of which were seen just once. The ten largest clones add up to under 0.65% of the sample.

CDR1 LNHDA and CDR2 SQIVND were looked up in the germline V gene (reference sequence). The CDR3 holds 15 amino acids from the cysteine to the phenylalanine. Of the read, only the CDR3 DNA is kept; its 45 bases are in frame from base 1. At the junction V is shortened by 5 bases and J by 4 bases; bases outside the gene matches: 8. One collaborating source in Seattle enrolled patients while the patients were actively infected and followed the patients over time throughout the course of disease. The collaborating institutions used their own protocols to collect whole blood in K2EDTA tubes. Collaborator samples were shipped for TCRbeta analysis as frozen whole blood, isolated PBMCs, or DNA extracted from either sample type.

The chain is assembled from TRBV19 and TRBJ1-3, with 7 bases in between that match TRBD1. Sequenced input: peripheral blood. The sequence came from a man aged 50 to 59 with COVID-19, enrolled during active disease. The CDR3 region: CASSALTGIGNTIYF. The sequence in DNA is TGTGCCAGTAGTGCCCTGACAGGGATCGGAAACACCATATATTTT. When the CDR3 is completed using the reference TRBV19 and TRBJ1-3 genes on either side, the full variable domain is DGGITQSPKYLFRKEGQNVTLSCEQNLNHDAMYWYRQDPGQGLRLIYYSQIVNDFQKGDIAEGYSVSREKKESFPLTVTSAQKNPTAFYLCASSALTGIGNTIYFGEGSWLTVV.